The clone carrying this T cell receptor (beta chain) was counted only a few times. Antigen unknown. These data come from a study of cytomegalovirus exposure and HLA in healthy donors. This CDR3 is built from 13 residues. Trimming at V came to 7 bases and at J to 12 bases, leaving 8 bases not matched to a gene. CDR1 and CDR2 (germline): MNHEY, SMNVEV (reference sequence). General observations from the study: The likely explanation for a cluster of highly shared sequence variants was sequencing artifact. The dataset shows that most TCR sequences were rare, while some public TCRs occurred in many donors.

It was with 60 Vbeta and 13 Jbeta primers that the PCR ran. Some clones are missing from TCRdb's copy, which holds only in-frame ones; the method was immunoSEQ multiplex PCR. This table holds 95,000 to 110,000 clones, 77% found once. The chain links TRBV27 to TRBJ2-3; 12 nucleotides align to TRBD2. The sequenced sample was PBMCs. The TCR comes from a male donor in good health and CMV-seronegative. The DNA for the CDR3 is TGTGCCAGCACCGCACGACTAGCGGGAGTTCAGTATTTT. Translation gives CASTARLAGVQYF.